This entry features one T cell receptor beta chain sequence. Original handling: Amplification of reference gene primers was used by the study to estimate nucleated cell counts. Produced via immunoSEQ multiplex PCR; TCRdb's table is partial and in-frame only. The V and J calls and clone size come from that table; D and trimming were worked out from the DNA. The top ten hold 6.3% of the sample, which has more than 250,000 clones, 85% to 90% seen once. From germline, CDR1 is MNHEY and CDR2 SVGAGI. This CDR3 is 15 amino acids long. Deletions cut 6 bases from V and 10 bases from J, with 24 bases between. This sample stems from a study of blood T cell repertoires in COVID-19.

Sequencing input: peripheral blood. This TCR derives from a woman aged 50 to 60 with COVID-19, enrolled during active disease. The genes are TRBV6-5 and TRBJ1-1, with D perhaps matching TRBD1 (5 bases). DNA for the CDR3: TGTGCCAGCAGCTACGAACGGGGGACCGTTTATGTAGCTTTCTTT. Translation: CASSYERGTVYVAFF.